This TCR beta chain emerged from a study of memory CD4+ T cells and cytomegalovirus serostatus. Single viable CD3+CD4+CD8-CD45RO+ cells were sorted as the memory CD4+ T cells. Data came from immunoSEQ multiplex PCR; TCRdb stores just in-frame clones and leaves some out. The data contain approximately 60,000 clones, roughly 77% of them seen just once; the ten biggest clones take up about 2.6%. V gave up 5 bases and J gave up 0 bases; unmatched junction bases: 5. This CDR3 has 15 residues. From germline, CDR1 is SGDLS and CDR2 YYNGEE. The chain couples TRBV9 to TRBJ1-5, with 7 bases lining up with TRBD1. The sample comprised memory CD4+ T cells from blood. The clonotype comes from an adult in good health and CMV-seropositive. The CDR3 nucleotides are TGTGCCAGCAGAGTGCAGGGGGATAGCAATCAGCCCCAGCATTTT. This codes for CASRVQGDSNQPQHF.